Below, 23 T cell receptor beta chains from the same sample are listed, as sequenced in a study of CD8+ T cells in alopecia areata (dated by TCRdb to 2016 to 2019). The library was obtained by the immunoSEQ multiplex PCR assay. To provide template for TCR sequencing, every sample had RNA extracted and reverse transcribed into cDNA. Here the immuneACCESS table is served through TCRdb, limited to in-frame sequences with V and J called. Missing clones are a known gap in these copies; in checked studies unresolved V genes cover under half, and the rest lacks a known reason. This sample is represented by about 160,000 clones; around 71% of them were singletons. Of the sample, 0.91% is held by the ten largest clones. In the paper's terms, the time point label means: 4 weeks on oral tofacitinib. This sample's treatment or condition label indicates: oral pan-JAK inhibitor, 5-10 mg twice daily. Sequencing used CD4+ T cells sorted from blood, obtained at week 4, from a patient treated with tofacitinib. The source is a human donor with alopecia areata.

The chain combines TRBV27 with TRBJ1-6, with 10 bases fitting TRBD1. Germline V gene sequence: CDR1 MNHEY, CDR2 SMNVEV (reference sequence). Trimming cost V 2 bases and J 9 bases; bases outside gene matches: 4. The CDR3 is 15 amino acids. CDR3 DNA: TGTGCCAGCAGTTTAGGGACAGGGGCCAGTTCACCCCTCCACTTT. As protein: CASSLGTGASSPLHF.

A few counts support this clone. J is TRBJ2-3 and V is TRBV15; D is undetermined. Germline V lookup: CDR1 LNHNV, CDR2 YYDKDF (reference sequence). CDR3 length equals 16 residues. Trimming stripped 3 bases from V and 5 bases from J, with 18 bases between. The CDR3 nucleotides read TGTGCCACCAGCAGCTCGACGGGCTATCCTGGAGATACGCAGTATTTT. Its translation is CATSSSTGYPGDTQYF.

CDR3: CASRRGGAGELFF. The CDR3, as DNA: TGTGCCAGCAGGCGAGGGGGGGCCGGGGAGCTGTTTTTT. The rearrangement uses TRBV7-2 and TRBJ2-2, with D possibly TRBD2 on 7 matching bases. The germline V gene has CDR1 SGHTA and CDR2 FQGNSA. There are 13 residues in the CDR3. V gave up 6 bases and J gave up 6 bases, with 11 bases separating them.

The genes are TRBV7-8 and TRBJ2-3; 10 positions match TRBD2. This CDR3 contains 17 residues. Germline V lookup: CDR1 SGHVS, CDR2 FQNEAQ. V dropped 1 base and J dropped 3; count of bases not matched to a gene: 7. CDR3 nucleotide sequence: TGTGCCAGCAGCTTAGGCGTTGGTAGCGGGGGGACAGATACGCAGTATTTT. This sequence encodes CASSLGVGSGGTDTQYF. Complete variable domain (other parts from reference TRBV7-8 and TRBJ2-3): GAGVSQSPRYKVAKRGQDVALRCDPISGHVSLFWYQQALGQGPEFLTYFQNEAQLDKSGLPSDRFFAERPEGSVSTLKIQRTQQEDSAVYLCASSLGVGSGGTDTQYFGPGTRLTVL.

The chain has TRBV10-3 and TRBJ1-5; D unresolved. Germline values: CDR1 ENHRY, CDR2 SYGVKD. The CDR3 length is 13 residues. The V end was cut by 4 bases, the J end by 7 bases, with 11 bases between. The CDR3 DNA reads as TGTGCCATCAGTGCAGGTGAGAACCAGCCCCAGCATTTT. Residues: CAISAGENQPQHF.

This chain links TRBV30 with TRBJ1-5; tentative D call: TRBD1 (6 bases). The CDR3 loop spans 12 amino acids. CDR1 GTSNPN and CDR2 SVGIG come from the germline V gene (reference sequence). V was shortened by 1 base and J by 9 bases, with 10 bases between the two germline ends. CDR3 sequence reads: CAWSGGQGPQHF. CDR3 nucleotides: TGTGCCTGGAGTGGGGGGCAGGGGCCCCAGCATTTT.

The genes are TRBV11-1 and TRBJ2-1; either TRBD1 or TRBD2 may fit D (5 bases each). This CDR3 spans 13 amino acids. V was cut by 3 bases and J by 6 bases, with 9 bases left in between. CDR1 and CDR2 (germline): SGHAT, FQDESV (reference sequence). CDR3 DNA sequence: TGTGCCAGCAGCTTCCGGGGACCCAATGAGCAGTTCTTC. Translating it yields CASSFRGPNEQFF. The whole variable domain, remainder taken from reference TRBV11-1 and TRBJ2-1, is EAEVAQSPRYKITEKSQAVAFWCDPISGHATLYWYRQILGQGPELLVQFQDESVVDDSQLPKDRFSAERLKGVDSTLKIQPAELGDSAMYLCASSFRGPNEQFFGPGTRLTVL.

A few counts support this clone. The chain employs TRBV29-1 and TRBJ1-2; weak D call: TRBD1 (6 bases). CDR3 length equals 11 residues. Germline V gene data show CDR1 as SQVTM and CDR2 as ANQGSEA. Trimming shortened V by 6 bases and J by 8 bases, and 13 bases separated the two germline ends. CDR3 DNA: TGCAGCGTCAAATCAGGGGAAGGCTACACCTTC. As protein: CSVKSGEGYTF. The full variable domain, in which reference TRBV29-1 and TRBJ1-2 provide the parts outside the CDR3, is SAVISQKPSRDICQRGTSLTIQCQVDSQVTMMFWYRQQPGQSLTLIATANQGSEATYESGFVIDKFPISRPNLTFSTLTVSNMSPEDSSIYLCSVKSGEGYTFGSGTRLTVV.

The rearrangement links TRBV29-1 to TRBJ2-5, with 8 bases lining up with TRBD2. The CDR3 extends over 13 amino acids. Germline-derived CDR1 and CDR2 are SQVTM and ANQGSEA. Trimming took 4 bases from V and 4 from J; bases not matched to a gene: 5. This CDR3 reads CSVGSGVGETQYF. Written as DNA, the CDR3 is TGCAGCGTTGGTAGCGGGGTAGGAGAGACCCAGTACTTC.

This chain links TRBV30 with TRBJ1-2; D ambiguous. V was cut by 5 bases and J by 4 bases, with 8 bases left in between. Germline CDR1 GTSNPN, CDR2 SVGIG (reference sequence). The CDR3 spans 11 residues. Here the CDR3 reads CAWGHFYGYTF. CDR3 sequence (DNA): TGTGCCTGGGGCCATTTCTATGGCTACACCTTC.

V usage is TRBV29-1 and J usage is TRBJ2-7; 9 bases map to TRBD1. Germline V lookup: CDR1 SQVTM, CDR2 ANQGSEA. The V gene end was trimmed by 7 bases and the J gene end by 5 bases; junction bases not matched to a gene: 6. CDR3 length equals 12 residues. CDR3 bases: TGCAGCGCCTCGACAGGGGGACACGAGCAGTACTTC. It yields the protein CSASTGGHEQYF.

The rearrangement joins TRBV5-1 to TRBJ1-6; 8 bases align to TRBD1. J gave up 8 bases and V 0 bases, and 4 bases lay outside the gene matches. The CDR3 loop spans 15 amino acids. Germline V gene data show CDR1 as SGHRS and CDR2 as YFSETQ. The CDR3 DNA follows: TGCGCCAGCAGCTTGGGGACAGGGCCTTATTCACCCCTCCACTTT. This translates into CASSLGTGPYSPLHF.

This CDR3 is CAISEKYTEAFF. DNA for the CDR3: TGTGCCATCAGTGAAAAGTACACTGAAGCTTTCTTT. The chain has TRBV10-3 and TRBJ1-1; D unclear. Per the germline V gene, CDR1 is ENHRY and CDR2 is SYGVKD. With 3 bases removed from V and 3 bases from J, the gap between germline ends came to 5 bases. CDR3 length equals 12 residues.

The chain links TRBV30 to TRBJ1-5; 7 bases are shared with TRBD1. The V gene end was trimmed by 5 bases and the J gene end by 1 base; junction bases not matched to a gene: 2. Per germline, CDR1 GTSNPN and CDR2 SVGIG (reference sequence). This CDR3 comprises 13 residues. The CDR3, as DNA: TGTGCCTGGGGACAGGAGAGCAATCAGCCCCAGCATTTT. This translates into CAWGQESNQPQHF.

The chain uses TRBV5-6 and TRBJ1-1, with D unclear. This CDR3 is 17 amino acids long. Germline V gene lookup returns CDR1 SGHDT and CDR2 YYEEEE. V was cut by 0 bases and J by 0 bases, with 15 bases left in between. The CDR3 region is CASSLGLSEIMNTEAFF. The CDR3 DNA is TGTGCCAGCAGCTTGGGCCTTTCTGAGATTATGAACACTGAAGCTTTCTTT.

In regard to this clone: One end of the junction fails to match germline, which may point to a read error. This chain links TRBV6-5 with TRBJ1-6, with a tentative D call TRBD1 (5 bases). Germline CDR1 is MNHEY and CDR2 is SVGAGI. The CDR3 length is 13 residues. The CDR3 nucleotides read TGTGCCATCAGTAGACAGTCTAATTCACCCCTCCACTTT. The encoded protein is CAISRQSNSPLHF.

This clone appeared a few times. The chain carries TRBV23-1 and TRBJ1-5, with no clear D. TRBV23-1 is recorded as an ORF, its role being uncertain. Trimming stripped 3 bases from V and 7 bases from J, with 7 bases between. The CDR3 consists of 12 residues. CDR3 protein: CASSHSRQPQHF. CDR3 bases: TGCGCCAGCAGTCACTCGCGGCAGCCCCAGCATTTT.

For this clone: This could be a read error, since a much larger clone is one nucleotide away. The V and J genes are TRBV11-1 and TRBJ2-6; unclear D gene. The CDR3 runs 13 residues. CDR1 and CDR2 (germline): SGHAT, FQDESV (reference sequence). Trimming left V 6 bases short and J 0 bases short, with 3 bases between. The CDR3 DNA reads TGTGCCAGCAGTCACTCTGGGGCCAACGTCCTGACTTTC. As protein: CASSHSGANVLTF.

The V gene is TRBV30, the J gene TRBJ2-3, with TRBD2 identical over 9 bases. There are 14 residues in the CDR3. The germline V gene encodes CDR1 GTSNPN and CDR2 SVGIG (reference sequence). V lost 7 bases to trimming and J lost 0 bases; unmatched junction nucleotides: 5. In DNA form, the CDR3 reads TGTGCCTTATACACTAGCGGGAGCACAGATACGCAGTATTTT. Protein sequence: CALYTSGSTDTQYF.

This chain joins TRBV7-2 and TRBJ1-5, with D unclear. Germline assignment: CDR1 SGHTA and CDR2 FQGNSA. V lost 3 bases, J lost 1 base, and 4 bases lay in between. The CDR3 contains 13 residues. The CDR3 here is CASSFQSNQPQHF. CDR3 in DNA: TGTGCCAGCAGCTTCCAAAGCAATCAGCCCCAGCATTTT. Complete variable domain (other parts from reference TRBV7-2 and TRBJ1-5): GAGVSQSPSNKVTEKGKDVELRCDPISGHTALYWYRQSLGQGLEFLIYFQGNSAPDKSGLPSDRFSAERTGGSVSTLTIQRTQQEDSAVYLCASSFQSNQPQHFGDGTRLSIL.

The CDR3 is CASSLVIAPSTDTQYF. In nucleotides, the CDR3 is TGTGCCAGCAGCTTGGTCATAGCCCCTAGCACAGATACGCAGTATTTT. This chain joins TRBV5-4 and TRBJ2-3, with no clear D. CDR1 SGHNT and CDR2 YYREEE come from the germline V gene (reference sequence). The CDR3 consists of 16 residues. V lost 0 bases and J 0 bases, leaving 11 bases between the germline ends.

The V gene is TRBV2, the J gene TRBJ1-6, with 9 bases identical to TRBD1. V gave up 6 bases and J gave up 9 bases; unmatched junction bases: 6. CDR1 is SNHLY, CDR2 FYNNEI, per germline. The CDR3 covers 14 residues. CDR3 sequence: CASRPGTGTSPLHF. In nucleotides, the CDR3 is TGTGCCAGCAGACCCGGGACAGGGACTTCACCCCTCCACTTT.

Points on this clone: Within the sample, other DNA sequences also encode this same CDR3. This chain links TRBV5-1 with TRBJ2-5; no firm D call. V lost 0 bases and J 2 bases, leaving 5 bases between the germline ends. The CDR3 contains 13 residues. The germline V gene encodes CDR1 SGHRS and CDR2 YFSETQ. CDR3 region: CASSLGQQETQYF. In nucleotides, the CDR3 is TGCGCCAGCAGCTTGGGCCAGCAAGAGACCCAGTACTTC.